Listed below are T cell receptor beta chains from one sample, sequenced in a study of identical twins. TCRdb re-called the 5' RACE reads with MiXCR, one entry per CDR3 protein. The sample contains 250,000 to 350,000 distinct CDR3 sequences, 6.5% to 9.5% of which appear only once. The same sample was also studied in work on yellow fever vaccine responses in identical twins.

Sequenced: memory (CD45RO+) T cells sorted from blood. The receptors originated from a woman younger than 35 in good health. The CDR3 runs from the conserved cysteine through the conserved F or W. A D gene is named only where the DNA matches it firmly. The size of a clone is reported for some rows only, either as once, few or many, or as a class for expanded clones.

v_call	clone_size	d_call	j_call	cdr3_nt	cdr3_aa
TRBV2	few	NA	TRBJ2-3	TGTGCCAGCGGGTCGGGCTGGCAGTATTTT	CASGSGWQYF
TRBV3-1	few	NA	TRBJ2-4	TGTGCCAGCAGCCAATTCGTCGGCTTATCGGCCAAAAACATTCAGTACTTC	CASSQFVGLSAKNIQYF
TRBV27	many	NA	TRBJ1-4	TGTGCCAGCAGTACCGCCGGCGTGGCCGGTAGTGAAAAACTGTTTTTT	CASSTAGVAGSEKLFF
TRBV15	NA	NA	TRBJ1-3	TGTGCCACCAGCACGTTGTCTGGAAACACCATATATTTT	CATSTLSGNTIYF
TRBV11-3	NA	NA	TRBJ2-1	TGTGCCAGCAGCTTAGCGGGAGTTAGAAATGAGCAGTTCTTC	CASSLAGVRNEQFF
TRBV18	few	TRBD1	TRBJ2-2	TGTGCCAGCTCACCACCGACAGGGGGTCGTTCCGGGGAGCTGTTTTTT	CASSPPTGGRSGELFF
TRBV20-1	NA	TRBD2	TRBJ2-5	TGCAGTGCTGGAACACTAGCGGGAGGGCCTTTTGAGACCCAGTACTTC	CSAGTLAGGPFETQYF
TRBV5-5	NA	TRBD2	TRBJ2-3	TGTGCCAGCAGGGCGGGAGGGGGAGATACGCAGTATTTT	CASRAGGGDTQYF
TRBV18	few	TRBD2	TRBJ2-3	TGTGCCAGCTCACCGAACGGACTAGCGGGGGGGCCGGGTACGCAGTATTTT	CASSPNGLAGGPGTQYF
TRBV5-1	few	NA	TRBJ2-5	TGCGCCAGCAAGGAAATAGGGGGAAGAGAGACCCAGTACTTC	CASKEIGGRETQYF
TRBV6-1	NA	NA	TRBJ1-2	TGTGCCAGCAGGCTGGGGGCCTTAGGGGGCTACACCTTC	CASRLGALGGYTF
TRBV7-9	NA	NA	TRBJ1-4	TGTGCCAGCAGTCAGGGGTTCGGTAATGAAAAACTGTTTTTT	CASSQGFGNEKLFF
TRBV6-4	NA	TRBD2	TRBJ2-5	TGTGCCAGCAGTGACATACCGGGGCTAGCGGGGGGGCAACAAGAGACCCAGTACTTC	CASSDIPGLAGGQQETQYF
TRBV12-3/TRBV12-4	many	NA	TRBJ1-6	TGTGCCAGCAGTTCTAGGCAGGGAGGTTCACCCCTCCACTTT	CASSSRQGGSPLHF
TRBV4-2	many	TRBD2	TRBJ2-1	TGTGCCAGCAGCCAAGAAAAGACTAGCGGGACCTACAATGAGCAGTTCTTC	CASSQEKTSGTYNEQFF
TRBV24-1	few	NA	TRBJ2-6	TGTGCCACCAGTGCCGGTTCGTCTGGGGCCAACGTCCTGACTTTC	CATSAGSSGANVLTF
TRBV20-1	NA	NA	TRBJ2-7	TGCAGTGCTAGAAGCAGGGCCTACGAGCAGTACTTC	CSARSRAYEQYF
TRBV16	NA	NA	TRBJ2-5	TGTGCCAGCAGCCAATCGAGGAGCAACCAAGAGACCCAGTACTTC	CASSQSRSNQETQYF
TRBV18	NA	TRBD1	TRBJ2-3	TGTGCCAGCTCACCACCGCTTAATCTAACAGGGGGCACAGATACGCAGTATTTT	CASSPPLNLTGGTDTQYF
TRBV28	many	TRBD1	TRBJ1-5	TGTGCCAGCAGTAAAGACAGGGACGGCGGGCCCCAGCATTTT	CASSKDRDGGPQHF
TRBV28	few	NA	TRBJ1-2	TGTGCCAGCAGTTTGGGCCTGCCCTATGGCTACACCTTC	CASSLGLPYGYTF
TRBV7-6	NA	TRBD2	TRBJ2-2	TGTGCCAGCAGCTCCGCCAGTGGGGCTAGCGGGAGATTCGGGGAGCTGTTTTTT	CASSSASGASGRFGELFF
TRBV5-1	many	NA	TRBJ2-5	TGCGCCAGCAGCTTGGATTCCAGGGTCCAAGAGACCCAGTACTTC	CASSLDSRVQETQYF
TRBV7-8	few	NA	TRBJ2-1	TGTGCCAGCAGCTTAGTGGAGGTCCGGTGGAATGAGCAGTTCTTC	CASSLVEVRWNEQFF
TRBV5-6	few	TRBD2	TRBJ2-1	TGTGCCAGCAGCACCCGGACTAGCGGGGATGAGCAGTTCTTC	CASSTRTSGDEQFF
TRBV4-1	few	TRBD1	TRBJ2-2	TGCGCCAGCAGCCAAGATCTTGGGACAGCATTCACCGGGGAGCTGTTTTTT	CASSQDLGTAFTGELFF
TRBV7-9	NA	NA	TRBJ2-3	TGTGCCAGCAGCTTACCCCTTGGGGCCGGGGGATCGACAGATACGCAGTATTTT	CASSLPLGAGGSTDTQYF
TRBV11-2	many	TRBD2	TRBJ2-3	TGTGCCAGCAGCTCCGGGACTAGTGGCACAGATACGCAGTATTTT	CASSSGTSGTDTQYF
TRBV15	NA	NA	TRBJ1-4	TGTGCCACCAGCAGTACGGGACGGGATGCAACTAATGAAAAACTGTTTTTT	CATSSTGRDATNEKLFF
TRBV2	many	TRBD1	TRBJ1-1	TGTGCCAGCAGCACAATGACAGGGTTCAACACTGAAGCTTTCTTT	CASSTMTGFNTEAFF
TRBV7-7	NA	NA	TRBJ2-3	TGTGCCAGCAGCCCCCAGGGGGGAAGGTACACAGATACGCAGTATTTT	CASSPQGGRYTDTQYF
TRBV5-1	NA	TRBD1	TRBJ2-1	TGCGCCAGCAGCTTGGCATTTACGACAGGGGGCAACGATGAGCAGTTCTTC	CASSLAFTTGGNDEQFF
TRBV10-3	NA	TRBD2	TRBJ2-7	TGTGCCATCAGTGACGTGGCGGGAGGCGAGCAGTACTTC	CAISDVAGGEQYF
TRBV6-1	few	TRBD1	TRBJ2-2	TGTGCCAGCAGTGCGGACAGGGTAGGGACCGGGGAGCTGTTTTTT	CASSADRVGTGELFF
TRBV2	few	TRBD2	TRBJ2-5	TGTGCCAGCAGACCCGGACTAGCGGGAAGGTCGGGAGAGACCCAGTACTTC	CASRPGLAGRSGETQYF
TRBV20-1	NA	TRBD1	TRBJ2-5	TGCAGTGCTAGAGAAACAGGGGTCCAAGAGACCCAGTACTTC	CSARETGVQETQYF